A selection of T cell receptor beta chains follows, all from one sample in a study of blood T cell repertoires in COVID-19. Method: immunoSEQ multiplex PCR; TCRdb's copy keeps in-frame clones and lacks some. Of approximately 80,000 clones listed, 88% are singletons. The specimen sequenced was peripheral blood. The receptors originated from a human donor in a cohort sampled during active COVID-19. Both conserved end residues are part of each CDR3. A D gene is named only where the DNA matches it firmly. Size is stated for part of the rows, as once, few or many counts, or as a class when the clone is expanded.

>14|.|TRBJ2-1|TRBV19|.
TGTGCCACCCAGTCCCCGGGAGAGAGAGAGGAGCAGTTCTTC
CATQSPGEREEQFF
>12|TRBD1|TRBJ2-5|TRBV6-5|once
TGTGCCAGCAGTACCACAGGGGGCGGGCAGTACTTC
CASSTTGGGQYF
>14|.|TRBJ2-2|TRBV2|.
TGTGCCAGCAGTGAACTCGCGGGCACCGGGGAGCTGTTTTTT
CASSELAGTGELFF
>16|TRBD2|TRBJ2-1|TRBV7-9|.
TGTGCCAGCAGCTCGCACCTAGCGGGGGCAGGGTATGAGCAGTTCTTC
CASSSHLAGAGYEQFF
>15|.|TRBJ1-5|TRBV19|.
TGTGCCAGTAGTATTGCACAGGGTCTCGATCAGCCCCAGCATTTT
CASSIAQGLDQPQHF
>14|.|TRBJ1-6|TRBV11-2|.
TGTGCCAGCAGTCCGTTGGGGACAAATTCACCCCTCCACTTT
CASSPLGTNSPLHF
>18|.|TRBJ1-1|TRBV5-4|.
TGTGCCAGCAGCCGAGACGGGGTCGAGACCATCATGAACACTGAAGCTTTCTTT
CASSRDGVETIMNTEAFF
>13|.|TRBJ1-1|TRBV5-1|.
TGCGCCAGCAGCCCCGAGGGGGGGGTTGGAGCTTTCTTT
CASSPEGGVGAFF
>16|TRBD2|TRBJ2-1|TRBV6-4|once
TGTGCCAGCAGTGCCACGAGGGGACTAGCGGGAGTTGAGCAGTTCTTC
CASSATRGLAGVEQFF
>13|.|TRBJ2-1|TRBV4-1|.
TGCGCCAGCAGCTTAACTAGCTACAATGAGCAGTTCTTC
CASSLTSYNEQFF
>13|.|TRBJ2-7|TRBV11-3|.
TGTGCCAGCAGCTTCACAGGGTCGTACGAGCAGTACTTC
CASSFTGSYEQYF
>12|.|TRBJ2-7|TRBV7-6|.
TGTGCCAGCAGCTTGTCCACCTACGAGCAGTACTTC
CASSLSTYEQYF
>15|TRBD2|TRBJ2-7|TRBV4-3|.
TGCGCCAGCAGCCAAGCTAGCGGGGGATCCTACGAGCAGTACTTC
CASSQASGGSYEQYF
>16|.|TRBJ2-3|TRBV6-2/TRBV6-3|.
TGTGCCAGCATCCCCGGGACGGGACTTAGCACAGATACGCAGTATTTT
CASIPGTGLSTDTQYF
>18|TRBD1|TRBJ2-6|TRBV7-8|.
TGTGCCAGCAGCCCCCGGGACAGGGTAGTTTCTGGGGCCAACGTCCTGACTTTC
CASSPRDRVVSGANVLTF
>13|TRBD1|TRBJ1-1|TRBV6-5|.
TGTGCCAGCGACGACAGGGTTAACACTGAAGCTTTCTTT
CASDDRVNTEAFF
>17|TRBD1|TRBJ1-1|TRBV11-2|.
TGTGCCAGCAGCCGCGAGCTACAGGGGGCAGTGAACACTGAAGCTTTCTTT
CASSRELQGAVNTEAFF
>16|TRBD2|TRBJ2-1|TRBV6-2/TRBV6-3|.
TGTGCCAGCAGCGCGTGGGGGGGTAGCTCCTACAATGAGCAGTTCTTC
CASSAWGGSSYNEQFF
>14|TRBD2|TRBJ2-3|TRBV7-3|.
TGTGCCAGCAGCTTAGCGGGACTAGGGGATACGCAGTATTTT
CASSLAGLGDTQYF
>15|TRBD2|TRBJ2-3|TRBV7-9|.
TGTGCCAGCAGTCGGACTAGCGCCAGCACAGATACGCAGTATTTT
CASSRTSASTDTQYF
>13|.|TRBJ2-7|TRBV9|.
TGTGCCAGCAGCGCCGGGATAACCTACGAGCAGTACTTC
CASSAGITYEQYF
>14|TRBD1|TRBJ2-2|TRBV7-8|.
TGTGCCAGCAGCTCAAGGACAGGGGTCGGGGAGCTGTTTTTT
CASSSRTGVGELFF
>15|.|TRBJ1-6|TRBV30|.
TGTGCCTGGAGTGTTGCGGGGAGCGGTAATTCACCCCTCCACTTT
CAWSVAGSGNSPLHF
>16|TRBD1|TRBJ2-7|TRBV4-3|.
TGCGCCAGCAGCCAACCCCATCGACAGGGTCCGTACGAGCAGTACTTC
CASSQPHRQGPYEQYF
>13|TRBD1|TRBJ2-4|TRBV7-2|.
TGTGCCAGCAGCTTAGCCCCGGGACAGAGCATTTACTTC
CASSLAPGQSIYF
>12|.|TRBJ1-1|TRBV19|.
TGTGCCAGTAATGAGGGAAAGGGAGAAGCTTTCTTT
CASNEGKGEAFF
>15|TRBD1|TRBJ2-7|TRBV5-1|few
TGCGCCAGCAGCTTCGCAGGGGGTGAATCCTACGAGCAGTACTTC
CASSFAGGESYEQYF
>16|TRBD2|TRBJ2-1|TRBV20-1|.
TGCAGTGCTAGTTCCAGACTAGCGGATTCCTACAATGAGCAGTTCTTC
CSASSRLADSYNEQFF
>12|TRBD1|TRBJ2-5|TRBV6-5|.
TGTGCCAGCGGGACAGGGCAAGAGACCCAGTACTTC
CASGTGQETQYF
>15|TRBD1|TRBJ2-7|TRBV7-2|.
TGTGCCAGCAGCTTAACCGGGACAGGATCCTACGAGCAGTACTTC
CASSLTGTGSYEQYF
>14|.|TRBJ2-1|TRBV24-1|.
TGTGCCACCAGCCTATCGACAGTTAACAATGAGCAGTTCTTC
CATSLSTVNNEQFF
>15|TRBD2|TRBJ2-5|TRBV6-2/TRBV6-3|.
TGTGCCAGCAGTCTGGGACTAGCGGGGCACGGGACCCAGTACTTC
CASSLGLAGHGTQYF
>13|.|TRBJ1-4|TRBV19|.
TGTGCCAGTAGCGTAGAAAGAGGAGAAAAACTGTTTTTT
CASSVERGEKLFF
>12|TRBD2|TRBJ2-7|TRBV6-6|.
TGTGCCAGCAGTCCTAGCGGATACGAGCAGTACTTC
CASSPSGYEQYF
>13|TRBD1|TRBJ2-3|TRBV27|.
TGTGCCAGCAGAGGGACAGGCACAGATACGCAGTATTTT
CASRGTGTDTQYF
>14|TRBD2|TRBJ2-5|TRBV3-1/TRBV3-2|.
TGTGCCAGCAGCCGGCGGGGGGGCGAGGAGACCCAGTACTTC
CASSRRGGEETQYF
>13|.|TRBJ2-1|TRBV2|few
TGTGCCAGCAGTGAGGCTAGATACAATGAGCAGTTCTTC
CASSEARYNEQFF
>16|TRBD2|TRBJ2-2|TRBV5-4|.
TGTGCCAGCAGCTTGGGCCGGGGACTAGGCACCGGGGAGCTGTTTTTT
CASSLGRGLGTGELFF
>13|.|TRBJ2-3|TRBV29-1|once
TGCAGCGTTGACCCGCCTTTGAGTGATACGCAGTATTTT
CSVDPPLSDTQYF
>13|.|TRBJ2-2|TRBV28|once
TGTGCCAGCAGGTACAGGGTCACCGGGGAGCTGTTTTTT
CASRYRVTGELFF
>15|TRBD2|TRBJ2-3|TRBV18|.
TGTGCCAGCTCACCGATGACTAGCGATGGAGATACGCAGTATTTT
CASSPMTSDGDTQYF
>15|TRBD1|TRBJ1-2|TRBV30|.
TGTGCCTGGAGTACCACCGGGACAGGGTACTATGGCTACACCTTC
CAWSTTGTGYYGYTF
>13|.|TRBJ1-1|TRBV4-2|.
TGTGCCAGCAGCCGAACAGGAAGCACTGAAGCTTTCTTT
CASSRTGSTEAFF
>15|TRBD1|TRBJ1-5|TRBV18|.
TGTGCCAGCTCCCCAGGGACAGGGATCGATCAGCCCCAGCATTTT
CASSPGTGIDQPQHF
>20|.|TRBJ1-1|TRBV27|.
TGTGCCAGCAGTTTAGCACCCGTCTTTTTGTGGGCTCGATGTGGCACTGAAGCTTTCTTT
CASSLAPVFLWARCGTEAFF
>16|TRBD2|TRBJ2-7|TRBV6-4|few
TGTGCCAGCAGTGACTTGGGGTTAGCGGGGGCCTACGAGCAGTACTTC
CASSDLGLAGAYEQYF
>16|TRBD2|TRBJ2-1|TRBV24-1|.
TGTGCCACCAGTGACCCTACTAGCGGGAGATCCAATGAGCAGTTCTTC
CATSDPTSGRSNEQFF
>16|TRBD1|TRBJ2-7|TRBV7-9|.
TGTGCCAGCAGCGCATGGACAGGGGGGAAATGGTACGAGCAGTACTTC
CASSAWTGGKWYEQYF
>14|.|TRBJ2-7|TRBV28|.
TGTGCCAGCAGTTCCCTGGCTGGGACATCGGCGCAGTACTTC
CASSSLAGTSAQYF
>15|TRBD1|TRBJ1-2|TRBV18|.
TGTGCCAGCTCCCTGACAGGGGACAGGGAATATGGCTACACCTTC
CASSLTGDREYGYTF
>14|.|TRBJ2-3|TRBV7-2|.
TGTGCCAGCAGCTTGGGGCCTAGCACAGATACGCAGTATTTT
CASSLGPSTDTQYF
>12|.|TRBJ2-7|TRBV12-5|once
TGTGCTAGTGGTTTGGGGTCTAACGAGCAGTACTTC
CASGLGSNEQYF
>14|.|TRBJ1-1|TRBV18|once
TGTGCCAGCTCACCCCAGGGTACGAACACTGAAGCTTTCTTT
CASSPQGTNTEAFF
>19|TRBD1|TRBJ1-2|TRBV5-1|.
TGCGCCAGCAGCTTGGCCCTCCTGCAGGGGGCTGTAAGTAACTATGGCTACACCTTC
CASSLALLQGAVSNYGYTF